This T cell receptor (beta chain) was profiled in a study of T cell responses to AZD1222 COVID-19 vaccine. As for the study in general: Whether given at about 4 or about 12 weeks, second doses were pooled.

The repertoire was sequenced with immunoSEQ multiplex PCR; TCRdb's copy has only in-frame clones and lacks some. Among about 110,000 clones, about nine tenths were seen once, and the ten largest hold about 1.2%. Germline V gene sequence: CDR1 LGHDT, CDR2 YNNKEL (reference sequence). This CDR3 contains 12 residues. Losses at the gene ends were 11 bases for V and 5 bases for J; bases not matched to a gene: 6. About this clone itself: Its antigen is still unknown.

Study-level points and caveats: In the spike-specific TCR repertoire, nearly half reportedly target unmutated variant regions. Researchers report vaccine-associated CD4 TCRs spanning spike, with dominance at 160-218 and 743-854.

The receptor's source is an adult in good health. The sample in question was peripheral blood, obtained on day 0 of AZD1222 vaccination. The chain uses TRBV3-1 (or the pseudogene TRBV3-2) and TRBJ2-4, with 7 positions matching TRBD1. The CDR3 nucleotides read TGTGCCGCTGGGACAGCGGAAAACATTCAGTACTTC. This encodes CAAGTAENIQYF.